The clone carrying this T cell receptor beta chain was counted a single time. The protocol was immunoSEQ multiplex PCR, while the TCRdb copy is restricted to in-frame clones and leaves out a portion. The sample includes about 5,100 clones, around 94% of them seen just once. These data originate in a study of tumor T cells in aggressive B-cell lymphoma. Sequencing was done on a sample of tumor tissue. The sequence derives from an adult with diffuse large B cell lymphoma.

The CDR3 loop reads CASSPWTGDTYNEQFF. In DNA form, the CDR3 reads TGCGCCAGCAGCCCCTGGACAGGGGACACCTACAATGAGCAGTTCTTC. The V gene is TRBV4-3, the J gene TRBJ2-1; 9 bases align to TRBD1. The V gene end was trimmed by 4 bases and the J gene end by 2 bases; junction bases not matched to a gene: 6. Germline loops: CDR1 LGHNA, CDR2 YSLEER. The CDR3 is 16 residues long.